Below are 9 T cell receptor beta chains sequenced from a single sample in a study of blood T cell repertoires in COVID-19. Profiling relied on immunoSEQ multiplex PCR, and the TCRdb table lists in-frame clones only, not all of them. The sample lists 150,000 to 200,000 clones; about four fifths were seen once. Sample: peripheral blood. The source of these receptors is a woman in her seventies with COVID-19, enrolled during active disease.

The chain's CDR3 is CASSFTSASNQPQHF. CDR3 coding DNA: TGTGCCAGCAGCTTTACTTCTGCTAGTAATCAGCCCCAGCATTTT. V gene TRBV7-2 combines with J gene TRBJ1-5; D not resolved. The V end was cut by 3 bases, the J end by 4 bases, with 13 bases between. The CDR3 totals 15 residues. Germline V lookup: CDR1 SGHTA, CDR2 FQGNSA.

The CDR3: CARQRQGAAYNSPLHF. CDR3 nucleotide sequence: TGTGCCAGACAGAGACAGGGTGCAGCCTATAATTCACCCCTCCACTTT. The chain couples TRBV19 to TRBJ1-6; 7 bases agree with TRBD1. J lost 2 bases, V lost 9 bases, and 10 bases had no gene match. The CDR3 length is 16 residues. Germline CDR1 LNHDA, CDR2 SQIVND (reference sequence).

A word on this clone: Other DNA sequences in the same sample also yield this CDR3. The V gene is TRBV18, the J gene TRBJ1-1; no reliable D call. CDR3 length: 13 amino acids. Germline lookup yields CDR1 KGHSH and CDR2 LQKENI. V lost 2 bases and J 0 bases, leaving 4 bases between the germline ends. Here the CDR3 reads CASSPGMNTEAFF. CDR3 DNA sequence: TGTGCCAGCTCACCAGGCATGAACACTGAAGCTTTCTTT.

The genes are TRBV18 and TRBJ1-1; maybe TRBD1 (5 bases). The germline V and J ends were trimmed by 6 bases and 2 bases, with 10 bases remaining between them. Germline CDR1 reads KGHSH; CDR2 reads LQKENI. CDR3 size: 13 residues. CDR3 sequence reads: CASSPDSNTEAFF. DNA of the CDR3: TGTGCCAGCTCCCCTGACAGTAACACTGAAGCTTTCTTT.

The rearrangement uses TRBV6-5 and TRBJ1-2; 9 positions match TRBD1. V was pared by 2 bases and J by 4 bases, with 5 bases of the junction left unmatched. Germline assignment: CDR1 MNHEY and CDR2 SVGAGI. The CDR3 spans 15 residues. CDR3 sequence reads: CASSYRKTGGYGYTF. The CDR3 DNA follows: TGTGCCAGCAGTTACCGTAAGACAGGGGGCTATGGCTACACCTTC.

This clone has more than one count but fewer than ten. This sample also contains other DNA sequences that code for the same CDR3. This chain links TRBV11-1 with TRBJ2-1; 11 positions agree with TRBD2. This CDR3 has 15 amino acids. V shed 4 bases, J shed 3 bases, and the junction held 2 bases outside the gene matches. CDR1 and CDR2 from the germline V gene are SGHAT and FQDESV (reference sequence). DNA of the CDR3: TGTGCCAGCAGCTCGGGACTAGCGGTCTACAATGAGCAGTTCTTC. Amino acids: CASSSGLAVYNEQFF.

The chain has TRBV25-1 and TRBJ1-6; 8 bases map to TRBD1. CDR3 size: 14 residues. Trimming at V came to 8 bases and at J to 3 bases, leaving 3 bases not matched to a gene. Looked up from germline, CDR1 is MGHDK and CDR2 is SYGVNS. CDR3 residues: CASGGTGYNSPLHF. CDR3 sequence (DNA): TGTGCCAGCGGCGGGACAGGCTATAATTCACCCCTCCACTTT. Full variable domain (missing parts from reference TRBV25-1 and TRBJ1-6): EADIYQTPRYLVIGTGKKITLECSQTMGHDKMYWYQQDPGMELHLIHYSYGVNSTEKGDLSSESTVSRIRTEHFPLTLESARPSHTSQYLCASGGTGYNSPLHFGNGTRLTVT.

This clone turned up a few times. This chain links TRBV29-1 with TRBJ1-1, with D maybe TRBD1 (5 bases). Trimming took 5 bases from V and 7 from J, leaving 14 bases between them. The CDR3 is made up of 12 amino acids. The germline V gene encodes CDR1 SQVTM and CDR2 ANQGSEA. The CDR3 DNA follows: TGCAGCGTTCGGGGGTTGGCTATTGAAGCTTTCTTT. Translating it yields CSVRGLAIEAFF.

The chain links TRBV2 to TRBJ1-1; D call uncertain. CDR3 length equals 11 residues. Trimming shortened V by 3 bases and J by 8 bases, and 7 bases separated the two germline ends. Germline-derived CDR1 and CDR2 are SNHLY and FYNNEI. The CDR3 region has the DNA TGTGCCAGCAGTGAGGAGATAGAAGCTTTCTTT. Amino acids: CASSEEIEAFF.